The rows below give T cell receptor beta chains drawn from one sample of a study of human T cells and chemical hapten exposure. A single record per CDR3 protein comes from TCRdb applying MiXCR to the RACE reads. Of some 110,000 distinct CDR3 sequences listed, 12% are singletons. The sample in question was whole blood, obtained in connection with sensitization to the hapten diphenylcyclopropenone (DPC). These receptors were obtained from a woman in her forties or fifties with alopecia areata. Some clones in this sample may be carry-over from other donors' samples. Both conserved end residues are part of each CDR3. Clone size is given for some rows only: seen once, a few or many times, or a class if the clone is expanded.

CDR3: CASTSAGGLTGELFF; J: TRBJ2-2; length: 15; V: TRBV28; size: many
CDR3: CATKKGGVSGANVLTF; J: TRBJ2-6; length: 16; V: TRBV10-3; size: -
CDR3: CASSLFVNNEQFF; J: TRBJ2-1; length: 13; V: TRBV7-2; size: -
CDR3: CASSQDRGPMNTEAFF; J: TRBJ1-1; length: 16; V: TRBV4-3; size: few
CDR3: CASSSWTSGRNEQFF; J: TRBJ2-1; length: 15; V: TRBV5-1; size: many
CDR3: CASSQNTLGQPQHF; J: TRBJ1-5; length: 14; V: TRBV4-3; size: many
CDR3: CASSYLLRGQGGNEQFF; J: TRBJ2-1; length: 17; V: TRBV6-5; size: many
CDR3: CASSLRADQPQHF; J: TRBJ1-5; length: 13; V: TRBV12-3/TRBV12-4; size: many
CDR3: CASRLPGLAVTSTDTQYF; J: TRBJ2-3; length: 18; V: TRBV12-2; size: few
CDR3: CASRTPGQGRIGTYGYTF; J: TRBJ1-2; length: 18; V: TRBV19; size: many
CDR3: CASSQEPGGGEKLFF; J: TRBJ1-4; length: 15; V: TRBV4-3; size: -
CDR3: CASSLYGQGFQDLHEQFF; J: TRBJ2-1; length: 18; V: TRBV7-6; size: many
CDR3: CASSSSPTSGGYEQYF; J: TRBJ2-7; length: 16; V: TRBV5-1; size: -
CDR3: CASSPSRGVNQPQHF; J: TRBJ1-5; length: 15; V: TRBV6-5; size: -
CDR3: CASSSKGKKDTQYF; J: TRBJ2-3; length: 14; V: TRBV11-1; size: few
CDR3: CASSSSSGSHEQYF; J: TRBJ2-7; length: 14; V: TRBV7-6; size: many